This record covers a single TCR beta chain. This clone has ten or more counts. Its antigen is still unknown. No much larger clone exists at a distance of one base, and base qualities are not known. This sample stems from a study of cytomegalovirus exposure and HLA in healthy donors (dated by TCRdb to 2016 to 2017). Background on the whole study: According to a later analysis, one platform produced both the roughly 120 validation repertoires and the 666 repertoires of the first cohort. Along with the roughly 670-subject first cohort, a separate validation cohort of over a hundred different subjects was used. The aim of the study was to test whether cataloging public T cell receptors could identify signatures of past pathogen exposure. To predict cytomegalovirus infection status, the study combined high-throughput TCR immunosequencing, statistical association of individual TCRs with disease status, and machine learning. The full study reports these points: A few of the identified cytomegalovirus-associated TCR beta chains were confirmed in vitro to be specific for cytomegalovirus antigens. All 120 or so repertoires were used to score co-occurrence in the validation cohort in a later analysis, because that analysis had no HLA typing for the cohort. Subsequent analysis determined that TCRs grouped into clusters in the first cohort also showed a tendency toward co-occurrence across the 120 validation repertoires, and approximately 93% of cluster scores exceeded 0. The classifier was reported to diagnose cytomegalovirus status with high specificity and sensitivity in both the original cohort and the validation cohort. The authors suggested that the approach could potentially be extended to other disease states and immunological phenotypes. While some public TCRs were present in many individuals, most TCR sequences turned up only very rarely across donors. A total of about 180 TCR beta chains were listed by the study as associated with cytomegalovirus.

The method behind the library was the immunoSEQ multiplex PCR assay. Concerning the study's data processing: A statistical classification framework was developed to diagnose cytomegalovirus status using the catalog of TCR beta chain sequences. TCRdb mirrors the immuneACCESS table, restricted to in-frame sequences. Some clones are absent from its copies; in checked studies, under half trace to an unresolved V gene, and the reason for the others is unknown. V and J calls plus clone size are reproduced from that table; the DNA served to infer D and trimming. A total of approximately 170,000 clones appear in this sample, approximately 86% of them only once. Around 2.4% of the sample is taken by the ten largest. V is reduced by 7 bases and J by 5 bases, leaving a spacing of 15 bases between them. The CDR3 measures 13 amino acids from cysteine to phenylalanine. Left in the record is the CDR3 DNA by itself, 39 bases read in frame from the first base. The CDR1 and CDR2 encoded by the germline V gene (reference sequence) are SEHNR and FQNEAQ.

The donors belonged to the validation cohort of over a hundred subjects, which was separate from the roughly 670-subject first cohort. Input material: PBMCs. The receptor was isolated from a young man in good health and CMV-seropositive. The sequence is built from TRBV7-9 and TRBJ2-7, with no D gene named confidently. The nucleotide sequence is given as TGTGCCAGCACCCCTACCGGTCCCCACGAGCAGTACTTC. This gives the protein CASTPTGPHEQYF. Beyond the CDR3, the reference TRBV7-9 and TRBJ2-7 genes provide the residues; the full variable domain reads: DTGVSQNPRHKITKRGQNVTFRCDPISEHNRLYWYRQTLGQGPEFLTYFQNEAQLEKSRLLSDRFSAERPKGSFSTLEIQRTEQGDSAMYLCASTPTGPHEQYFGPGTRLTVT.